What follows is one TCR beta chain and its context. This sample stems from a study of T cell repertoires in cytomegalovirus infection. In TCRdb, the reads were re-called with MiXCR into one record per CDR3 protein. The data contain 450,000 to 600,000 distinct CDR3 sequences, 11% of them singletons. Germline CDR1 reads SQVTM; CDR2 reads ANQGSEA. The V end was cut by 4 bases, the J end by 1 base, with 8 bases between. The CDR3 covers 13 residues. Sequencing was carried out using PBMCs. The genes are TRBV29-1 and TRBJ2-1; D perhaps matches TRBD2 (6 bases). This TCR came from a human donor in good health (CMV status not recorded). Some clones in this sample may be carry-over from other donors' samples. The CDR3 bases are TGCAGCGTTGTAGCGGATTCCTACAATGAGCAGTTCTTC. Its protein is CSVVADSYNEQFF.